This TCR beta chain was sequenced in a study of read filtering for tumor transcriptome and immune sequencing. Study-wide background: Among patients, approximately 17 were male and about 15 female, aged roughly 45 to 80 (mean approximately 71). Study results and caveats: IR-seq captured clonotypes deeper and more reliably than RNA-seq.

At the time of active disease, bone marrow was collected from every patient. The length of the CDR3 is 12 residues. Germline CDR1 SQVTM, CDR2 ANQGSEA. V dropped 4 bases and J dropped 6 bases, with 9 bases sitting between them. The library was built from about 0.4 ug RNA with molecular barcoded adaptors for alpha/delta and beta/gamma chains. TCRdb recomputed calls from the reads with MiXCR, one row per CDR3 protein. The sample includes more than 45,000 distinct CDR3 sequences, less than 20% of them seen just once. This clonotype was seen ten or more times. Its antigen remains unidentified. This chain links TRBV29-1 with TRBJ2-2; TRBD1 is a possible D gene (7 bases). This sequence originates from a donor over 35 with multiple myeloma. Sequencing was performed on a population of CD138-negative cells sorted from bone marrow. This chain's CDR3 is CSVARGAGELFF. The CDR3 coding sequence is TGCAGCGTTGCCAGGGGGGCCGGGGAGCTGTTTTTT.